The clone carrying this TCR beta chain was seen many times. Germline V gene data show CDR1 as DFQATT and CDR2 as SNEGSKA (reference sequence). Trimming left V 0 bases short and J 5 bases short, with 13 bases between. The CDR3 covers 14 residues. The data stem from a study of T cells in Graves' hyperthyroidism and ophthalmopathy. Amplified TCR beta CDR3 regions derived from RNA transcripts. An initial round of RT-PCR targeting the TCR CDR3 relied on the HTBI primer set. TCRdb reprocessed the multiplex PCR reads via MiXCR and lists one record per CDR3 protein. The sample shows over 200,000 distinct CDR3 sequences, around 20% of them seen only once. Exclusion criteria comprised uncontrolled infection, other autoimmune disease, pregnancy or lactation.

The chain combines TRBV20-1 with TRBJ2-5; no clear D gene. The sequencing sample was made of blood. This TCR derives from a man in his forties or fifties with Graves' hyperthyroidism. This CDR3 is CSARDRTGRETQYF. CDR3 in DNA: TGCAGTGCTAGAGATCGGACGGGCCGGGAGACCCAGTACTTC.